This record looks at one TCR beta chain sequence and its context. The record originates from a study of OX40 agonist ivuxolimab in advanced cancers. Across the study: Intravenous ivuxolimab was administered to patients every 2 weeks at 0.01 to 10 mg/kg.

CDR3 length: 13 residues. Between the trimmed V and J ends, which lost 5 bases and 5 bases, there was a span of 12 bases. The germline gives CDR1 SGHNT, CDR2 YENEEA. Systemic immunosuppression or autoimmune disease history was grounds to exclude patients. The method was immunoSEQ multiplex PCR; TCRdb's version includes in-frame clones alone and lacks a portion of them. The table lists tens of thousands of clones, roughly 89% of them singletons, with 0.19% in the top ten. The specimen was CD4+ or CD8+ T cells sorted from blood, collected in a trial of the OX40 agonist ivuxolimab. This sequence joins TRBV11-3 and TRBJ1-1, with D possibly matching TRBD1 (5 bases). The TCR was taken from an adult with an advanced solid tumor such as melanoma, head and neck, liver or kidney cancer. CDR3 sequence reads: CASSKGWGTEAFF. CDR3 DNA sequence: TGTGCCAGCAGCAAGGGGTGGGGGACTGAAGCTTTCTTT.